Below, one T cell receptor (beta chain) is given with its context. These data come from a study of blood T cell repertoires in COVID-19. Authors' analysis steps: Amplifying reference gene primers gave estimates of nucleated cell counts. The method was immunoSEQ multiplex PCR; TCRdb's version includes in-frame clones alone and lacks a portion of them. V, J and clone size are those of that table, while D and trimming were read from the DNA. The table records approximately 170,000 clones, about 83% of them present only once. This sequence was found in a man aged 40-50 years who had recovered from COVID-19. The sequencing sample was made of peripheral blood.

The CDR3 loop is CASSFGQWTEAFF. The CDR3 region has the DNA TGTGCCAGTAGTTTCGGACAGTGGACTGAAGCTTTCTTT. This rearrangement joins TRBV19 to TRBJ1-1; weak D call: TRBD1 (6 bases). CDR3 length: 13 amino acids. Germline V CDR1 and CDR2: LNHDA, SQIVND (reference sequence). V shed 5 bases and J shed 5 bases, with 12 bases lying between them.